This T cell receptor (beta chain) is drawn from a study of T-cell memory formation after mild COVID-19. Study observations and caveats: Clones that shrank (day 15 to 85) were balanced CD4/CD8, whereas later expanders leaned CD4+. Mainly in CM and EM were contracting CD4+ clones; CD8+ were in EMRA. Confirmation was lacking for SARS-CoV-2 specificity of second-wave clones that peaked on day 37.

It was 5'RACE with constant-segment primers that produced the TCR alpha and TCR beta cDNA libraries, which carried sample barcodes and UMIs. TCRdb analysed the 5' RACE reads with MiXCR anew, one entry per CDR3 protein. The table shows roughly 160,000 distinct CDR3 sequences, with approximately 10% occurring only once. Per the germline V gene, CDR1 is SGHRS and CDR2 is YFSETQ. This CDR3 is built from 16 residues. After removal of 4 bases from V and 8 bases from J, the junction contained 8 bases not matched to a gene. In regard to this clonotype: Its specificity is not known.

J is TRBJ2-1 and V is TRBV5-1, with TRBD2 matching 14 bases. This TCR derives from a young man who had mild COVID-19 (a few samples of this study predate the infection). Cell type and time point are not known. Sequencing was carried out using PBMCs or a T cell subset sorted from them (not recorded which). The CDR3 spells CASSEMTSGGADEQFF. The CDR3 nucleotides read TGCGCCAGCAGCGAAATGACTAGCGGGGGGGCCGATGAGCAGTTCTTC.